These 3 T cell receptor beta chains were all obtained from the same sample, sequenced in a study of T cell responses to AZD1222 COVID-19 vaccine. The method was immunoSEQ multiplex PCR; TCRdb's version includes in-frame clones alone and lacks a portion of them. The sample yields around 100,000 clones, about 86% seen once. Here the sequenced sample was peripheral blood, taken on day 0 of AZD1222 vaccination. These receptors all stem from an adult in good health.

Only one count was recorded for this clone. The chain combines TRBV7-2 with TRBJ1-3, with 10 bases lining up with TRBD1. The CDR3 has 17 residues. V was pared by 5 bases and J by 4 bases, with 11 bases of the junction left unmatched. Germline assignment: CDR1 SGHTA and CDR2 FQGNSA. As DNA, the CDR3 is TGTGCCAGCAGCAGACCTGGGACAGGGGATTCAGGAAACACCATATATTTT. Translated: CASSRPGTGDSGNTIYF.

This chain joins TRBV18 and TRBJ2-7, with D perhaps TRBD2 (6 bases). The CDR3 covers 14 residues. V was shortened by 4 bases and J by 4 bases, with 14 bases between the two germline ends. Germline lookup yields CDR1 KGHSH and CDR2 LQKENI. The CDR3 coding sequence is TGTGCCAGCTCACTAACTAGCCCCGGGTACGAGCAGTACTTC. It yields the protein CASSLTSPGYEQYF.

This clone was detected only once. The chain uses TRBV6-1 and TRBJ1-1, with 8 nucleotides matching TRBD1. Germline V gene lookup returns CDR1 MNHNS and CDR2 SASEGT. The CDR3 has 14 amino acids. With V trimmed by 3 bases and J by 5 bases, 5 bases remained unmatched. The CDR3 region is CASSESQGATEAFF. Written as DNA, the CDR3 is TGTGCCAGCAGTGAGAGCCAGGGGGCAACTGAAGCTTTCTTT.